This TCR beta chain was found in a study of T cells in Graves' hyperthyroidism and ophthalmopathy. Background on the study: Peripheral blood sampling occurred at initial diagnosis, before any treatment. Notes on the study in general: Before onset, by a median of around six months, the model predicted ophthalmopathy.

Regions amplified from RNA transcripts were the TCR beta CDR3 regions. An initial round of RT-PCR targeting the TCR CDR3 relied on the HTBI primer set. TCRdb re-derived calls from the multiplex PCR reads in MiXCR, one entry per CDR3 protein. Altogether approximately 350,000 distinct CDR3 sequences are present, approximately 16% being singletons, with the ten largest covering under 25%. Exclusion of patients followed from uncontrolled infection, other autoimmune disease, pregnancy or lactation. This sample holds PBMCs from 10 ml fresh peripheral blood. Details on this clonotype: Antigen: not known.

CDR1 and CDR2 from the germline V gene are DFQATT and SNEGSKA (reference sequence). The CDR3 is 11 residues long. Trimming took 6 bases from V and 11 from J, leaving 16 bases between them. The genes are TRBV20-1 and TRBJ1-1; TRBD1 is a possible D gene (5 bases). Input material: blood. The TCR sequence derives from a woman in her fifties or sixties with Graves' ophthalmopathy. CDR3 region: CSALKQVYAFF. The CDR3, as DNA: TGCAGTGCCCTCAAACAGGTATATGCTTTCTTT.